These 14 T cell receptor beta chains share one sample of origin, sequenced in a study of blood T cell repertoires in COVID-19. Here immunoSEQ multiplex PCR was the method, and the copy in TCRdb shows in-frame clones only, minus some. The data show about 140,000 clones, more than 65% seen once. Source material: peripheral blood. Receptors originate from a woman aged 55-70 years with acute or convalescent COVID-19.

The chain has TRBV4-2 and TRBJ1-5; maybe TRBD1 (6 bases). The CDR3 covers 15 residues. The germline V and J ends were trimmed by 0 bases and 7 bases, with 13 bases remaining between them. CDR1 and CDR2 from the germline V gene are LGHNA and YNFKEQ. CDR3 sequence (DNA): TGTGCCAGCAGCCAAGATCCGGGGGGCGGACAGCCCCAGCATTTT. Encoded protein: CASSQDPGGGQPQHF.

The CDR3 loop is CASTWGDKNIQYF. The CDR3 DNA reads TGCGCCAGCACGTGGGGGGACAAAAACATTCAGTACTTC. The chain combines TRBV5-1 with TRBJ2-4; the D gene is possibly TRBD2 (6 bases). Trimming took 6 bases from V and 3 from J, leaving 10 bases between them. This CDR3 has 13 residues. Germline CDR1 and CDR2: SGHRS and YFSETQ.

The rearrangement joins TRBV3-1 (or the pseudogene TRBV3-2) to TRBJ2-1; 8 positions match TRBD2. CDR3 length: 14 amino acids. In germline, CDR1 is LGHDT, CDR2 YNNKEL (reference sequence). J gave up 7 bases and V 8 bases, and 10 bases lay outside the gene matches. CDR3 amino acids: CASYNGRDLNEQFF. The CDR3 bases are TGTGCCAGCTATAACGGGAGGGATTTGAATGAGCAGTTCTTC.

This clone has just one count. The chain has TRBV7-9 and TRBJ1-3; the D gene is possibly TRBD1 (5 bases). This CDR3 is built from 15 residues. V was pared by 1 base and J by 0 bases, with 7 bases between. In germline, CDR1 is SEHNR, CDR2 FQNEAQ (reference sequence). The CDR3 is CASSLGTHSGNTIYF. The CDR3 nucleotides read TGTGCCAGCAGCTTAGGGACACACTCTGGAAACACCATATATTTT.

The rearrangement uses TRBV19 and TRBJ2-4; 9 bases match TRBD2. The length of the CDR3 is 14 residues. Germline CDR1 LNHDA, CDR2 SQIVND (reference sequence). Unmatched junction bases numbered 8, after V lost 5 bases and J lost 9 bases. The CDR3, as DNA: TGTGCCAGTAGTGCGGGAGGGCCTGGGAGCATTCAGTACTTC. It codes for CASSAGGPGSIQYF.

This clone was seen just once. J is TRBJ1-5 and V is TRBV7-9, with 11 positions matching TRBD1. Germline V lookup: CDR1 SEHNR, CDR2 FQNEAQ (reference sequence). With 1 base clipped from V and 2 bases from J, the junction kept 1 base outside the gene matches. The CDR3 has 16 amino acids. CDR3: CASSLGDRGGNQPQHF. The CDR3 nucleotides are TGTGCCAGCAGCTTAGGGGACAGGGGGGGCAATCAGCCCCAGCATTTT.

This chain uses TRBV9 with TRBJ2-3; D might be TRBD2 (6 bases). This CDR3 contains 16 residues. The germline V gene has CDR1 SGDLS and CDR2 YYNGEE. Trimming took 2 bases from V and 3 from J, leaving 16 bases between them. CDR3 sequence reads: CASSVRGGIGTDTQYF. In nucleotides, the CDR3 is TGTGCCAGCAGCGTGAGAGGCGGGATAGGGACAGATACGCAGTATTTT.

This sequence joins TRBV10-3 and TRBJ1-3; no firm D call. CDR1 is ENHRY, CDR2 SYGVKD, per germline. The CDR3 spans 14 residues. The V and J ends lost 6 bases and 3 bases respectively, with 12 bases between them. CDR3 sequence (DNA): TGTGCCATCAGGACACTCGGGAGTGGAAACACCATATATTTT. Amino acid sequence: CAIRTLGSGNTIYF.

This rearrangement joins TRBV27 to TRBJ2-1; TRBD2 is a possible D gene (5 bases). There are 17 residues in the CDR3. Trimming removed 10 bases at V and 0 bases at J, with 22 bases between. Germline CDR1 is MNHEY and CDR2 is SMNVEV (reference sequence). This CDR3 is CATALEDGLSSYNEQFF. For the CDR3, the DNA is TGTGCCACAGCCCTCGAGGACGGACTTAGCTCCTACAATGAGCAGTTCTTC.

The J gene is TRBJ2-2, the V gene TRBV3-1 (or the pseudogene TRBV3-2); perhaps TRBD2 as D (6 bases). The CDR3 length is 15 residues. The ends were cut back, 4 bases at V and 6 bases at J, with 15 bases in the middle. Germline V lookup: CDR1 LGHDT, CDR2 YNNKEL (reference sequence). Here the CDR3 DNA reads TGTGCCAGCAGCCTTGGAGGGAGCTTGGCCGGGGAGCTGTTTTTT. This translates into CASSLGGSLAGELFF.

This clone has only one observation. V usage is TRBV6-2 or TRBV6-3 and J usage is TRBJ1-5, with D possibly matching TRBD1 (6 bases). The length of the CDR3 is 11 residues. The germline gives CDR1 MNHEY, CDR2 SVGEGT. V was pared by 2 bases and J by 15 bases, with 11 bases between. The CDR3, as DNA: TGTGCCAGCAGTTACAACAGGGTCGTGCATTTT. Amino acid sequence: CASSYNRVVHF.

This rearrangement joins TRBV5-1 to TRBJ2-1; TRBD1 aligns across 8 bases. The germline gives CDR1 SGHRS, CDR2 YFSETQ. With 0 bases clipped from V and 8 bases from J, the junction kept 1 base outside the gene matches. The CDR3 spans 13 residues. For the CDR3, the DNA is TGCGCCAGCAGCTTGGACAGGGGGGATGAGCAGTTCTTC. Translated: CASSLDRGDEQFF.

V and J are TRBV5-1 and TRBJ2-4, with TRBD1 matching over 10 bases. The CDR3 sequence is 15 residues long. The V gene end was trimmed by 4 bases and the J gene end by 9 bases; junction bases not matched to a gene: 10. The germline V gene encodes CDR1 SGHRS and CDR2 YFSETQ. The chain's CDR3 is CASSQQTGGEGIQYF. DNA of the CDR3: TGCGCCAGCAGCCAGCAGACAGGGGGCGAGGGCATTCAGTACTTC.

The CDR3, as DNA: TGTGCCAGCAGCCCCGAACAGGGGACAACCTACGAGCAGTACTTC. It codes for CASSPEQGTTYEQYF. The chain uses TRBV7-9 and TRBJ2-7, with TRBD1 matching 7 bases. The ends lost 5 bases at V and 2 bases at J; junction bases unmatched: 9. There are 15 residues in the CDR3. Germline V lookup: CDR1 SEHNR, CDR2 FQNEAQ (reference sequence).